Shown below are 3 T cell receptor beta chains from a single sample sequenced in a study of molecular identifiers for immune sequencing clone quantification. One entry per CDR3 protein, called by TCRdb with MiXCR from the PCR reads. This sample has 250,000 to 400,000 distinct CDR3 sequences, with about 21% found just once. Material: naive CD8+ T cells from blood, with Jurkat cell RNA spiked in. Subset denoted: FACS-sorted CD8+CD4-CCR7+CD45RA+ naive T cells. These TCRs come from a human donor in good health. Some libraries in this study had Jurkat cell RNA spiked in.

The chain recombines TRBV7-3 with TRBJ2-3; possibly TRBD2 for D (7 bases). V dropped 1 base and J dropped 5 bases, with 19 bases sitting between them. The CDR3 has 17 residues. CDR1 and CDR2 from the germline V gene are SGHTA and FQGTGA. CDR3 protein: CASSLKVGGRAGDTQYF. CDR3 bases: TGTGCCAGCAGCTTAAAAGTCGGGGGGCGCGCGGGAGATACGCAGTATTTT.

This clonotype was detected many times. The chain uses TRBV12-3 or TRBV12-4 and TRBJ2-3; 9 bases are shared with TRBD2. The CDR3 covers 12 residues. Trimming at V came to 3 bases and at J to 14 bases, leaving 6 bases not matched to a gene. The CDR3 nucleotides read TGTGCCAGCAGTTTGGGCGGGGGGGCTTTGTATTTT. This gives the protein CASSLGGGALYF.

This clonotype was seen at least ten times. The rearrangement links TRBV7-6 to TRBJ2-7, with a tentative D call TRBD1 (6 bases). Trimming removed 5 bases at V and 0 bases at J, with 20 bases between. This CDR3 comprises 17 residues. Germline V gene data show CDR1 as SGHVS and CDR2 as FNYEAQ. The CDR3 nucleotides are TGTGCCAGCAGCCCAGCTACCGGGACACCAAGCTCCTACGAGCAGTACTTC. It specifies CASSPATGTPSSYEQYF.